The clone carrying this T cell receptor beta chain has just a few counts. The antigen remains undetermined. The data were obtained in a study of cytomegalovirus exposure and HLA in healthy donors. Looking at the study overall: Early released data had about 85 million unique TCRs, all coming from HLA-typed donors.

Study findings and constraints: The authors confirmed in vitro that a few CMV-associated chains were specific for CMV antigens.

CDR1 and CDR2 (germline): MNHEY, SVGAGI. The CDR3 length is 13 residues. Between the trimmed V and J ends, which lost 3 bases and 5 bases, there was a span of 11 bases. Primers: 60 Vbeta forward and 13 Jbeta reverse. TCRdb's copy holds only in-frame clones and misses some; the assay was immunoSEQ multiplex PCR. The profile covers 110,000 to 150,000 clones, with about 79% appearing a single time and 2.8% taken by the ten largest. Sequenced: PBMCs. The sequence came from a male donor in good health and CMV-seronegative. V usage is TRBV6-5 and J usage is TRBJ2-7; no definite D call. CDR3 sequence: CASSYQNADEQYF. Written as DNA, the CDR3 is TGTGCCAGCAGTTATCAGAACGCCGACGAGCAGTACTTC.